The present TCR beta chain was sequenced within a study of T cells after posttransplantation cyclophosphamide. The germline V gene has CDR1 SGHRS and CDR2 YFSETQ. CDR3 size: 14 residues. The V and J ends lost 8 bases and 10 bases, in that order; junction bases with no gene match: 6. Generated by immunoSEQ multiplex PCR, the TCRdb table keeps only in-frame clones and is missing some. Of tens of thousands of clones in the sample, 91% were seen once. The naive gate required viable CD3+CD4+ or CD3+CD8+ cells with CCR7+CD45RA+CD45RO-CD95-CD27+CD28+ phenotype. The chain has TRBV5-1 and TRBJ2-1, with 16 bases that match TRBD2. The receptor's source is a man aged 25 to 45 in good health and a related stem cell transplant donor. Material: naive CD4+ T cells sorted from blood. The CDR3 loop reads CASKRGLAGGEQFF. The CDR3 DNA follows: TGCGCCAGTAAGAGGGGACTAGCGGGGGGGGAGCAGTTCTTC.